This T cell receptor (beta chain) was sequenced during a study of blood T cell repertoires in COVID-19. About the study: In each case, the material was cDNA or gDNA derived from T cells, B-cell-depleted T cells, or PBMCs.

Germline assignment: CDR1 KGHDR and CDR2 SFDVKD. V gave up 4 bases and J gave up 10 bases; unmatched junction bases: 8. CDR3 size: 15 residues. How the authors handled the data: The assay estimated nucleated cells by amplifying reference gene primers. Assay: immunoSEQ multiplex PCR; the TCRdb copy retains only in-frame clones and omits some. That table furnishes V, J and clone size, whereas the DNA furnished D and trimming. In the table there are about 240,000 clones, about four fifths of which are singletons. The receptor comes from a young woman with acute or convalescent COVID-19. What was sequenced was peripheral blood. The rearrangement joins TRBV24-1 to TRBJ2-1, with TRBD2 matching over 11 bases. CDR3 DNA sequence: TGTGCCACCAGTGACCCACGATCTAGCGGGAGGGAGCAGTTCTTC. It codes for CATSDPRSSGREQFF.